A selection of T cell receptor beta chains follows, all from one sample in a study of blood T cell repertoires in COVID-19. Using immunoSEQ multiplex PCR, the repertoire was profiled, and TCRdb retains in-frame clones only, with some absent. The table shows roughly 210,000 clones, with approximately 81% occurring only once. Sequenced input: peripheral blood. The source is an elderly woman with COVID-19, enrolled during active disease. The CDR3 runs from the conserved cysteine through the conserved F or W. A D gene is named only where the DNA matches it firmly. The size entry is marked missing in some rows and otherwise reads once, few, many or a size class.

V gene: TRBV5-6
J gene: TRBJ2-7
clone size: NA
D gene: NA
CDR3 length: 17
CDR3 protein: CASSSIVGGKGLYEQYF
CDR3 DNA: TGTGCCAGCAGCTCCATCGTTGGGGGGAAGGGGCTCTACGAGCAGTACTTC

V gene: TRBV5-5
J gene: TRBJ2-5
clone size: NA
D gene: NA
CDR3 length: 13
CDR3 protein: CASSLGVMETQYF
CDR3 DNA: TGTGCCAGCAGCTTAGGGGTGATGGAGACCCAGTACTTC

V gene: TRBV5-4
J gene: TRBJ1-1
clone size: NA
D gene: TRBD1
CDR3 length: 17
CDR3 protein: CASSSGGGPPRNTEAFF
CDR3 DNA: TGTGCCAGCAGCTCGGGAGGGGGCCCACCAAGGAACACTGAAGCTTTCTTT

V gene: TRBV7-2
J gene: TRBJ1-1
clone size: NA
D gene: NA
CDR3 length: 14
CDR3 protein: CASSLGLGGTEAFF
CDR3 DNA: TGTGCCAGCAGCTTAGGACTTGGCGGCACTGAAGCTTTCTTT

V gene: TRBV7-9
J gene: TRBJ1-4
clone size: few
D gene: NA
CDR3 length: 15
CDR3 protein: CASSLGRDTYEKLFF
CDR3 DNA: TGTGCCAGCAGCTTAGGACGGGACACTTATGAAAAACTGTTTTTT

V gene: TRBV30
J gene: TRBJ2-7
clone size: NA
D gene: NA
CDR3 length: 14
CDR3 protein: CAWTRDHGTYEQYF
CDR3 DNA: TGTGCCTGGACGAGGGATCACGGGACCTACGAGCAGTACTTC

V gene: TRBV12-1
J gene: TRBJ2-1
clone size: NA
D gene: NA
CDR3 length: 13
CDR3 protein: CASSFPLSGVKFF
CDR3 DNA: TGTGCCAGCAGCTTTCCCTTAAGCGGGGTGAAATTCTTC

V gene: TRBV2
J gene: TRBJ1-2
clone size: NA
D gene: NA
CDR3 length: 14
CDR3 protein: CASSELAGLMGYTF
CDR3 DNA: TGTGCCAGCAGTGAACTGGCGGGTTTAATGGGCTACACCTTC

V gene: TRBV7-8
J gene: TRBJ1-2
clone size: NA
D gene: TRBD1
CDR3 length: 14
CDR3 protein: CASSLGQGAYGYTF
CDR3 DNA: TGTGCCAGCAGCTTAGGACAGGGGGCCTATGGCTACACCTTC

V gene: TRBV9
J gene: TRBJ1-1
clone size: NA
D gene: TRBD1
CDR3 length: 19
CDR3 protein: CASSVGITGGPPVRTEAFF
CDR3 DNA: TGTGCCAGCAGCGTAGGTATAACAGGGGGCCCACCTGTACGGACTGAAGCTTTCTTT

V gene: TRBV21-1
J gene: TRBJ1-1
clone size: once
D gene: NA
CDR3 length: 16
CDR3 protein: CASSKVASGDETEAFF
CDR3 DNA: TGTGCCAGCAGCAAAGTGGCCTCGGGGGACGAGACTGAAGCTTTCTTT

V gene: TRBV24-1
J gene: TRBJ2-1
clone size: NA
D gene: TRBD2
CDR3 length: 17
CDR3 protein: CATSDSRTSGGGYEQFF
CDR3 DNA: TGTGCCACCAGTGATTCCCGGACTAGCGGGGGTGGCTATGAGCAGTTCTTC

V gene: TRBV7-3
J gene: TRBJ2-1
clone size: NA
D gene: TRBD2
CDR3 length: 13
CDR3 protein: CASSLGTNNEQFF
CDR3 DNA: TGTGCCAGCAGCTTAGGGACTAACAATGAGCAGTTCTTC

V gene: TRBV24-1
J gene: TRBJ1-2
clone size: NA
D gene: TRBD1
CDR3 length: 15
CDR3 protein: CATSDSPTGTYGYTF
CDR3 DNA: TGTGCCACCAGTGATTCTCCGACAGGGACCTATGGCTACACCTTC

V gene: TRBV28
J gene: TRBJ2-2
clone size: NA
D gene: TRBD2
CDR3 length: 19
CDR3 protein: CASSLFLAGVLPLAGELFF
CDR3 DNA: TGTGCCAGCAGTTTATTCCTAGCGGGGGTCCTCCCGTTGGCGGGGGAGCTGTTTTTT

V gene: TRBV11-2
J gene: TRBJ2-7
clone size: few
D gene: NA
CDR3 length: 16
CDR3 protein: CASSLSGGTVTYEQYF
CDR3 DNA: TGTGCCAGCAGCCTATCTGGGGGGACAGTCACCTACGAGCAGTACTTC

V gene: TRBV6-2/TRBV6-3
J gene: TRBJ2-7
clone size: NA
D gene: TRBD1
CDR3 length: 11
CDR3 protein: CASSQGDEQYF
CDR3 DNA: TGTGCCAGCAGTCAGGGGGACGAGCAGTACTTC

V gene: TRBV5-1
J gene: TRBJ2-5
clone size: few
D gene: TRBD2
CDR3 length: 16
CDR3 protein: CASSSRTSGGAETQYF
CDR3 DNA: TGCGCCAGCAGCTCCCGGACTAGCGGGGGGGCGGAGACCCAGTACTTC

V gene: TRBV5-1
J gene: TRBJ2-3
clone size: NA
D gene: TRBD2
CDR3 length: 16
CDR3 protein: CASSLLAGTSTDTQYF
CDR3 DNA: TGCGCCAGCAGCTTGCTAGCGGGGACTAGCACAGATACGCAGTATTTT

V gene: TRBV4-2
J gene: TRBJ2-3
clone size: NA
D gene: TRBD2
CDR3 length: 20
CDR3 protein: CASSYNIWGTSGGRLDTQYF
CDR3 DNA: TGTGCCAGCAGCTACAACATCTGGGGGACTAGCGGGGGGAGGCTGGATACGCAGTATTTT

V gene: TRBV24-1
J gene: TRBJ2-3
clone size: NA
D gene: TRBD2
CDR3 length: 16
CDR3 protein: CATSDPVAGAGDTQYF
CDR3 DNA: TGTGCCACCAGTGACCCGGTAGCGGGGGCAGGAGATACGCAGTATTTT

V gene: TRBV25-1
J gene: TRBJ1-5
clone size: NA
D gene: TRBD1
CDR3 length: 14
CDR3 protein: CASSETGSNQPQHF
CDR3 DNA: TGTGCCAGCAGTGAGACAGGGTCGAATCAGCCCCAGCATTTT

V gene: TRBV5-1
J gene: TRBJ2-2
clone size: NA
D gene: TRBD1
CDR3 length: 14
CDR3 protein: CASSSTGYTGELFF
CDR3 DNA: TGCGCCAGCAGCTCGACAGGGTACACCGGGGAGCTGTTTTTT

V gene: TRBV28
J gene: TRBJ1-2
clone size: NA
D gene: NA
CDR3 length: 16
CDR3 protein: CASSPNPGSPNYGYTF
CDR3 DNA: TGTGCCAGCAGTCCTAATCCGGGGTCCCCTAACTATGGCTACACCTTC

V gene: TRBV9
J gene: TRBJ2-3
clone size: NA
D gene: TRBD1
CDR3 length: 15
CDR3 protein: CASSVWDRGSDTQYF
CDR3 DNA: TGTGCCAGCAGCGTCTGGGACAGGGGTTCAGATACGCAGTATTTT